This TCR beta chain emerged from a study of cytomegalovirus exposure and HLA in healthy donors. The study ran its PCR with 60 Vbeta and 13 Jbeta primers. Data came from immunoSEQ multiplex PCR; TCRdb stores just in-frame clones and leaves some out. The repertoire holds 150,000 to 200,000 clones, with around three quarters as singletons. The study, taken as a whole, reports: The listing of 150 or so TCR beta chains classed them as cytomegalovirus-associated.

Germline V gene lookup returns CDR1 KGHSH and CDR2 LQKENI. Trimming took 6 bases from V and 7 from J, leaving 9 bases between them. The CDR3 covers 12 residues. In the case of this clone: Antigen: not known.

These donors, healthy bone marrow donors, were studied. The sequencing sample was made of PBMCs. This chain links TRBV18 with TRBJ2-2; D is ambiguous. The receptor was derived from a man aged 30 to 39 in good health and CMV-seronegative. The CDR3 DNA reads as TGTGCCAGCTCCCTTCGGAGCGGGGAGCTGTTTTTT. This sequence encodes CASSLRSGELFF.